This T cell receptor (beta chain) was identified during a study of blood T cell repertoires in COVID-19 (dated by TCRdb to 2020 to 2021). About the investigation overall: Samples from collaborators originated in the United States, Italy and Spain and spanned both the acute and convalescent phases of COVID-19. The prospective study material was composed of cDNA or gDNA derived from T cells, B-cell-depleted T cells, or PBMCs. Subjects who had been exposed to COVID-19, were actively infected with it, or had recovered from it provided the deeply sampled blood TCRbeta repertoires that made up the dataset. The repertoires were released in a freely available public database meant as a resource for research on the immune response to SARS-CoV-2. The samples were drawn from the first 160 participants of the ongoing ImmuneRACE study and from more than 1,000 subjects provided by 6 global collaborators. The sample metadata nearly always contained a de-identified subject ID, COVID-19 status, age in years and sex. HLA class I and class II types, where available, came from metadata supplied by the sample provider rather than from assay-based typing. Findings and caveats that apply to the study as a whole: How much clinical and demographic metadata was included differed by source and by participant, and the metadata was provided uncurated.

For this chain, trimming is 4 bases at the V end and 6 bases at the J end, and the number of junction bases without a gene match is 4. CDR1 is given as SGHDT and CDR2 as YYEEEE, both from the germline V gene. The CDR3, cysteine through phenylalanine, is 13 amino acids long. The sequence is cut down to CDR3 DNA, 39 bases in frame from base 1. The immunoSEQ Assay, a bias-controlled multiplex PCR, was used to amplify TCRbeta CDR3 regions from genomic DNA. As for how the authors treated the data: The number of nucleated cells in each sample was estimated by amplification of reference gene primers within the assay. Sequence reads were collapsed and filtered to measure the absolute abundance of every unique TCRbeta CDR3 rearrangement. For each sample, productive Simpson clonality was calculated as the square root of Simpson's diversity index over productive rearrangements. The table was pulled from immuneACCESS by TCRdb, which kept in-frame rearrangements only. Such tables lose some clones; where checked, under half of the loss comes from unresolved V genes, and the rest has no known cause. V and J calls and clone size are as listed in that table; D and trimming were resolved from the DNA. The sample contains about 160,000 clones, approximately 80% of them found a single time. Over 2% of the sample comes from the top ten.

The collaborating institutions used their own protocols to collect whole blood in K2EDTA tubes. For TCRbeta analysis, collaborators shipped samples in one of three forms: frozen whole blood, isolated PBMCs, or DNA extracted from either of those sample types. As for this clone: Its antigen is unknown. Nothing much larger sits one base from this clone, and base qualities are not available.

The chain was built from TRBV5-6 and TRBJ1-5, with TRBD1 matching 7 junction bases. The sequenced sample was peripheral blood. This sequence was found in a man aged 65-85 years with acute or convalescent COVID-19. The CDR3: CASSTGQVQPQHF. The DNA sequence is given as TGTGCCAGCAGCACCGGACAGGTTCAGCCCCAGCATTTT. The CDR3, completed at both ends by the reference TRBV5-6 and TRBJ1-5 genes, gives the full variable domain DAGVTQSPTHLIKTRGQQVTLRCSPKSGHDTVSWYQQALGQGPQFIFQYYEEEERQRGNFPDRFSGHQFPNYSSELNVNALLLGDSALYLCASSTGQVQPQHFGDGTRLSIL.